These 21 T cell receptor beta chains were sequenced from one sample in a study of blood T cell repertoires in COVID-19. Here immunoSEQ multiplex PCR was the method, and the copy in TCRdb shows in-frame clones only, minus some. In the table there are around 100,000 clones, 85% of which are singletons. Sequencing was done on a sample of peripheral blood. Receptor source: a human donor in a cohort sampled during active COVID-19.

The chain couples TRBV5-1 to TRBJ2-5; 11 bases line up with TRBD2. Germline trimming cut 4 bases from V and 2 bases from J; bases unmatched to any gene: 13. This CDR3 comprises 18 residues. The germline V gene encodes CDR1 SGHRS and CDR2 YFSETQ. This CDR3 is CASSPRASGGRRQETQYF. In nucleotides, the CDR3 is TGCGCCAGCAGCCCGAGGGCTAGCGGGGGGCGACGACAAGAGACCCAGTACTTC.

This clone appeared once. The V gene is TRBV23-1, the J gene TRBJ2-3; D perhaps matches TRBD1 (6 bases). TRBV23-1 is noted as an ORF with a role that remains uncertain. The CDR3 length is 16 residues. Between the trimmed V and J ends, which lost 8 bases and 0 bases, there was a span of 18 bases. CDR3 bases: TGCGCCAGCTCCGCCTCGACAGGTCCTAGCACAGATACGCAGTATTTT. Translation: CASSASTGPSTDTQYF.

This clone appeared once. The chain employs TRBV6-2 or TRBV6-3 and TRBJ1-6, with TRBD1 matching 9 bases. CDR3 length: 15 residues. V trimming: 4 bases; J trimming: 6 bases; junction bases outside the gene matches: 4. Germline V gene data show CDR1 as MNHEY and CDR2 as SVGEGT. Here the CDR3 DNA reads TGTGCCAGCAGTTTCGGGACAGGGTTTAATTCACCCCTCCACTTT. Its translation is CASSFGTGFNSPLHF.

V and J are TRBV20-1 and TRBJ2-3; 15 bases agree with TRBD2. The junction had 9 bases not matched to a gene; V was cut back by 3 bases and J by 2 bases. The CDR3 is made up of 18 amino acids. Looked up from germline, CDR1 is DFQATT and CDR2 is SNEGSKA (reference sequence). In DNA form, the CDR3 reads TGCAGTGCTAGTGGGACTAGCGGGGGGCCTGAACACACAGATACGCAGTATTTT. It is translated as CSASGTSGGPEHTDTQYF.

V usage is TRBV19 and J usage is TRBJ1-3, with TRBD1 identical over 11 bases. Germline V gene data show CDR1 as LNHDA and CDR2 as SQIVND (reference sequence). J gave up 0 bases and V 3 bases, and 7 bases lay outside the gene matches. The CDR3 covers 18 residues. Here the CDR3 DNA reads TGTGCCAGTAGTATTGGACAGGGGGCAACTCCCTCTGGAAACACCATATATTTT. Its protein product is CASSIGQGATPSGNTIYF. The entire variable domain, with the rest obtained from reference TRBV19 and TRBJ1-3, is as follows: DGGITQSPKYLFRKEGQNVTLSCEQNLNHDAMYWYRQDPGQGLRLIYYSQIVNDFQKGDIAEGYSVSREKKESFPLTVTSAQKNPTAFYLCASSIGQGATPSGNTIYFGEGSWLTVV.

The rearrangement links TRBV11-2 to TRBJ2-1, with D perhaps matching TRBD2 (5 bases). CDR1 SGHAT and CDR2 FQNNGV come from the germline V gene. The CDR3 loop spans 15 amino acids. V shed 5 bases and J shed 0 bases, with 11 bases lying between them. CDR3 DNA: TGTGCCAGCAGCGCGACAACTAGCTCCTACAATGAGCAGTTCTTC. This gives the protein CASSATTSSYNEQFF. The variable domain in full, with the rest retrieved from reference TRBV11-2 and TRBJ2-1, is EAGVAQSPRYKIIEKRQSVAFWCNPISGHATLYWYQQILGQGPKLLIQFQNNGVVDDSQLPKDRFSAERLKGVDSTLKIQPAKLEDSAVYLCASSATTSSYNEQFFGPGTRLTVL.

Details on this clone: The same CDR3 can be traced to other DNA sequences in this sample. The CDR3 DNA is TGTGCCAGCAGTCCGGGACAGCACTACGAGCAGTACTTC. Amino acid sequence: CASSPGQHYEQYF. The rearrangement joins TRBV6-5 to TRBJ2-7, with 7 bases that match TRBD1. V dropped 5 bases and J dropped 3; count of bases not matched to a gene: 4. The CDR3 has 13 residues. Germline V gives CDR1 MNHEY, CDR2 SVGAGI.

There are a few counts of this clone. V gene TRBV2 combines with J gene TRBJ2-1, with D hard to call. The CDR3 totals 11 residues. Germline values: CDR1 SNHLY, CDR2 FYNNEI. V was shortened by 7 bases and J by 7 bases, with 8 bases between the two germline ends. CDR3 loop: CASTVLNEQFF. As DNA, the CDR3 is TGTGCCAGCACCGTACTAAATGAGCAGTTCTTC.

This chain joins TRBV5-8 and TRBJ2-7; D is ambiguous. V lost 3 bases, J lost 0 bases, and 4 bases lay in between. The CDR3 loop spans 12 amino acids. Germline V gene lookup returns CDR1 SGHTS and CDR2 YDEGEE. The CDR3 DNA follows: TGTGCCAGCAGCTCCTCCTCCTACGAGCAGTACTTC. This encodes CASSSSSYEQYF.

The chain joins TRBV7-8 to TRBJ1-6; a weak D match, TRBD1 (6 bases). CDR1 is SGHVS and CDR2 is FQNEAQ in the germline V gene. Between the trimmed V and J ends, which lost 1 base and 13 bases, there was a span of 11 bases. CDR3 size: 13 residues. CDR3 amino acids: CASSLGGPQPLHF. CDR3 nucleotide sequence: TGTGCCAGCAGCTTAGGGGGGCCCCAGCCCCTCCACTTT.

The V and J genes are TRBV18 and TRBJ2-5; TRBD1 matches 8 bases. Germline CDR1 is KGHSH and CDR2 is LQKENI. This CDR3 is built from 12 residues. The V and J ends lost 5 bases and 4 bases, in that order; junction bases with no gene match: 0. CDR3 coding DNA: TGTGCCAGCTCAGACAGGGGAGAGACCCAGTACTTC. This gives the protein CASSDRGETQYF.

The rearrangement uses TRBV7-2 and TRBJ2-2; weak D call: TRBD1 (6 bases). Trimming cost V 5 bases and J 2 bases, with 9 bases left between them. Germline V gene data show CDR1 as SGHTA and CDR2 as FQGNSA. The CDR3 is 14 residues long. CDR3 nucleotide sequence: TGTGCCAGCAGCCTGACAGGAAACACCGGGGAGCTGTTTTTT. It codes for CASSLTGNTGELFF.

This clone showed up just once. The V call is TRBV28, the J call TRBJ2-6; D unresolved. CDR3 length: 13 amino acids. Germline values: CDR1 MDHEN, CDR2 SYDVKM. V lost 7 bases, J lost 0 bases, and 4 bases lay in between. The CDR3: CASMSSGANVLTF. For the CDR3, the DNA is TGTGCCAGCATGAGCTCTGGGGCCAACGTCCTGACTTTC.

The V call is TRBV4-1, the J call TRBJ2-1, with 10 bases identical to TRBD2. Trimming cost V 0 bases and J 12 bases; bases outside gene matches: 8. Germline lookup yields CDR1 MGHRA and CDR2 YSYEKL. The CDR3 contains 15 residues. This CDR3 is CASSQDGAGGWWQFF. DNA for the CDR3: TGCGCCAGCAGCCAAGATGGAGCGGGGGGGTGGTGGCAGTTCTTC.

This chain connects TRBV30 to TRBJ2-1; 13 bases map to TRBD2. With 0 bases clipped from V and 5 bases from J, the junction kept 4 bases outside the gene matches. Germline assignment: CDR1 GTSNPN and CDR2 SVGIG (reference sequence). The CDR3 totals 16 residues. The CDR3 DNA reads TGTGCCTGGAGTGTAAGACTAGCGGGGGGAAACAATGAGCAGTTCTTC. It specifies CAWSVRLAGGNNEQFF.

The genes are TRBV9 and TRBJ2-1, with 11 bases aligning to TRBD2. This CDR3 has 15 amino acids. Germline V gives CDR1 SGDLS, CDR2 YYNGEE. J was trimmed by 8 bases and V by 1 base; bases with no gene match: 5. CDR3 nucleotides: TGTGCCAGCAGCGTATTAGCGGGGGGGCTTGATGAGCAGTTCTTC. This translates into CASSVLAGGLDEQFF.

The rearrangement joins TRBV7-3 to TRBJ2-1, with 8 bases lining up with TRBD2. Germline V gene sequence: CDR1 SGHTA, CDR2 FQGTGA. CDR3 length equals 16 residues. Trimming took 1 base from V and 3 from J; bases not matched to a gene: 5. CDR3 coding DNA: TGTGCCAGCAGCTTAATGGGGACTAGTCTCTACAATGAGCAGTTCTTC. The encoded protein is CASSLMGTSLYNEQFF.

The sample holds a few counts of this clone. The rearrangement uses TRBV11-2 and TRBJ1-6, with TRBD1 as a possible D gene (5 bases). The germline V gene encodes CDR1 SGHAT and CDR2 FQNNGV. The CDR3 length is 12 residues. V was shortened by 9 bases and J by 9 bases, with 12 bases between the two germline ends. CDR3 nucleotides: TGTGCCAGTCATCAGGGTAGTTCACCCCTCCACTTT. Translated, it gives CASHQGSSPLHF.

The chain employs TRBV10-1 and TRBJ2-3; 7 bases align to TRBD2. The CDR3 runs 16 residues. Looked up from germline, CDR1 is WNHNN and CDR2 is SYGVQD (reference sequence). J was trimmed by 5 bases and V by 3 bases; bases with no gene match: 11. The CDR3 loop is CASSDTDSGVEDTQYF. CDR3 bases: TGCGCCAGCAGTGATACCGACAGCGGGGTGGAAGATACGCAGTATTTT.

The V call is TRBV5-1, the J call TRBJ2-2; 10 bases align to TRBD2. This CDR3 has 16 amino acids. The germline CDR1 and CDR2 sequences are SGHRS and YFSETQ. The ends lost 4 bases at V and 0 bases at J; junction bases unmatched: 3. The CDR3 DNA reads TGCGCCAGCAGCCCCGGACTAGCGGCGAACACCGGGGAGCTGTTTTTT. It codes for CASSPGLAANTGELFF.

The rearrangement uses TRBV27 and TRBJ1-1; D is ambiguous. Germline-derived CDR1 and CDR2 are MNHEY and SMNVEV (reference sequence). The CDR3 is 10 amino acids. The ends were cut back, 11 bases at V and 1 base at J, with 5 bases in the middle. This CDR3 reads CALWNTEAFF. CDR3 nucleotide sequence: TGTGCCTTATGGAACACTGAAGCTTTCTTT.